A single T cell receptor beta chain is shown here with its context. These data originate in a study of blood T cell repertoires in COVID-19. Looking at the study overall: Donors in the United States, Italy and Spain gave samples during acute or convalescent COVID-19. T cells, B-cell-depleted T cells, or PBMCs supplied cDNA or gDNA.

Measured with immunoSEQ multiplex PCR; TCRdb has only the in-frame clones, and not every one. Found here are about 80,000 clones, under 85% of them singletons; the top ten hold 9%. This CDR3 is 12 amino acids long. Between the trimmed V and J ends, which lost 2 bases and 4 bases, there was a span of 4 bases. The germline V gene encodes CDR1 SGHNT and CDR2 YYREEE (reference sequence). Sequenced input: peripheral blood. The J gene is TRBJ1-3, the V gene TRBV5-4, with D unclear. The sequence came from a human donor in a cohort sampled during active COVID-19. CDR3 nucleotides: TGTGCCAGCAGCTTCCTAGGAAACACCATATATTTT. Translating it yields CASSFLGNTIYF.